This T cell receptor beta chain was observed in a study of chemoradiotherapy in HPV16-positive cancers (dated by TCRdb to between 2021 and 2022). Some background on the complete study: Functional T-cell assays on cells from a couple of HPV16-positive patients defined candidate HPV-specific T-cell clones and common TCR motifs. The study asked whether T-cell immunity against the HPV oncoproteins E6 and E7 changes during chemoradiotherapy and whether it affects survival. Next, the candidate HPV-specific TCRs and motifs were followed in TCR repertoires from about 90 patients with HPV-related cancers. The paper as a whole reports these results and caveats: Expansion of candidate HPV-specific clones and E7-related TCR motifs was observed in the tumor microenvironment during treatment, whereas no such expansion was observed for non-HPV-specific T cells. The functional definition of HPV-specific T cells came from only a couple of HPV16-positive patients, and the survival association was reported for HPV16-positive patients. Improved recurrence-free survival in HPV16-positive patients was associated with expansion of HPV-responsive T cells during chemoradiotherapy.

CDR1 and CDR2, per the germline V gene, are SGHRS and YFSETQ. V sheds 4 bases and J sheds 0 bases, leaving 22 bases between their ends. The CDR3 runs 18 residues from the cysteine to the phenylalanine. Solely the CDR3 DNA is kept, with 54 bases framed from the first base. Because repertoires were sampled repeatedly during chemoradiotherapy, clonal expansion in the tumor microenvironment could be followed. The method behind the library was the immunoSEQ multiplex PCR assay. TCRdb provides this immuneACCESS table in a form limited to in-frame rearrangements. Some clones are lacking; in checked studies, under half of them reflect an unresolved V gene, and why the rest are absent is not known. Recorded for this sample are 750 to 850 clones; over 80% of them occurred a single time. The ten biggest clones cover 10% to 15% of the sample. Worth noting for this clone: Its antigen has not been determined. No per-base quality is available; no much larger clone lies one base away.

Sequenced here: tumor tissue, sampled from a patient who underwent chemoradiotherapy. The TCR was taken from a human donor with HPV-associated anogenital cancer. The rearranged segments are TRBV5-1 and TRBJ2-5; matching of 5 bases hints at TRBD2 as the D gene. The DNA sequence is TGCGCCAGCAGCCCTAGATGGGCCCCGGACTGGTACCAAGAGACCCAGTACTTC. It translates as CASSPRWAPDWYQETQYF. Here the CDR3 is joined to the reference TRBV5-1 and TRBJ2-5 genes, and the full variable domain is: KAGVTQTPRYLIKTRGQQVTLSCSPISGHRSVSWYQQTPGQGLQFLFEYFSETQRNKGNFPGRFSGRQFSNSRSEMNVSTLELGDSALYLCASSPRWAPDWYQETQYFGPGTRLLVL.